Here is one T cell receptor beta chain with its context. The CDR3 extends over 15 amino acids. Per germline, CDR1 MGHRA and CDR2 YSYEKL. V lost 1 base and J lost 5, with 12 bases in between. The data belong to a study of blood T cell repertoires in COVID-19. Study background: COVID-19 samples from acute and convalescent phases originated in the United States, Italy and Spain. PBMCs, B-cell-depleted T cells, or T cells were the source of the cDNA or gDNA that made up the material.

Cohort allocation depended upon clinical history that participants reported. Each recovered donor of Cohort 3 presented with two negative PCRs, clearance, or symptom resolution. The data were produced by immunoSEQ multiplex PCR, yet TCRdb's version contains in-frame clones alone and is incomplete. The sample yields about 230,000 clones, 70% to 90% seen once. The receptor's source is a man between 18 and 35 years old who had recovered from COVID-19. The chain carries TRBV4-1 and TRBJ1-5; the D gene is possibly TRBD1 (5 bases). Source material: PBMCs or T cells enriched from blood (not recorded which). CDR3 sequence reads: CASSQGAGWDQPQHF. CDR3 nucleotides: TGCGCCAGCAGCCAAGGGGCAGGGTGGGATCAGCCCCAGCATTTT.